This entry describes one T cell receptor (beta chain). These data originate in a study of shared clonotypes between healthy human individuals. Overall study: Plates per donor: three CD4 naive, three CD4 memory, two CD8 naive, one CD8 memory.

In the naive CD8 group, cells lacked CD45RO and were positively selected for CCR7, so terminally differentiated effector memory CD45RA+ cells were left out. The study ran the assay at deep level. This table comes from immunoSEQ multiplex PCR, and its TCRdb copy is limited to in-frame clones, with some not included. The sample shows 2 million to 2.5 million clones, about 95% of them seen only once. The germline gives CDR1 SGDLS, CDR2 YYNGEE. CDR3 length equals 15 residues. The trim removed 0 bases at V and 9 bases at J, leaving 12 bases unmatched. The source is a man aged 18 to 30 in good health. V and J are TRBV9 and TRBJ2-7; 7 nucleotides match TRBD2. The sequenced sample was naive CD8+ T cells sorted from blood. The CDR3 coding sequence is TGTGCCAGCAGCGTAGTATGTCTGGGGGGGTTCGGGCAGTACTTC. The encoded protein is CASSVVCLGGFGQYF.